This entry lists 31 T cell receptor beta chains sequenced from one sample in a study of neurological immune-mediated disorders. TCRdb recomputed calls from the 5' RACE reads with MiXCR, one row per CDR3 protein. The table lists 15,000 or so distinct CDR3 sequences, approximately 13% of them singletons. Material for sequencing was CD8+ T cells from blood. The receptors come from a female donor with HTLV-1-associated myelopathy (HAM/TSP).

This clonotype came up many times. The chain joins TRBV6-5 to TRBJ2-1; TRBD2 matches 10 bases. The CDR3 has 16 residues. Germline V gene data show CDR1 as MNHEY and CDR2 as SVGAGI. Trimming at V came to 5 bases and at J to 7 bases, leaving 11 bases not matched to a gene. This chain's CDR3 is CASSPSLAGEVNEQFF. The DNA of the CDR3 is TGTGCCAGCAGTCCCTCCCTAGCGGGAGAGGTGAATGAGCAGTTCTTC.

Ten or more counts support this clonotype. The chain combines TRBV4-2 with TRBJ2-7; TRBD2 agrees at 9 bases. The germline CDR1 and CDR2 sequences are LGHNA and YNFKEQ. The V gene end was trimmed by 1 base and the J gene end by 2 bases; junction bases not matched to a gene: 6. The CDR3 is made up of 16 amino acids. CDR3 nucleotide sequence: TGTGCCAGCAGCCAAGGTGGGACTAGCAGCACCTACGAGCAGTACTTC. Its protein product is CASSQGGTSSTYEQYF.

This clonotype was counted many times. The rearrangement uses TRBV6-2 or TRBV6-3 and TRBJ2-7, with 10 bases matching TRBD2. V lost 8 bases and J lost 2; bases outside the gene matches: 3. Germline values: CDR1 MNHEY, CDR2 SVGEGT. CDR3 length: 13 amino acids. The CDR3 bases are TGTGCCAGCGGACTAGCGGTCACCTACGAGCAGTACTTC. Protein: CASGLAVTYEQYF.

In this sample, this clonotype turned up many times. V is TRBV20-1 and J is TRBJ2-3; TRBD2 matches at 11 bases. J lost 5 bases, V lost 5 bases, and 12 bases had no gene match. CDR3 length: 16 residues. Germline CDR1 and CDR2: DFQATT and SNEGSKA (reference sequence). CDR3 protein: CSAPDPTSGTLDTQYF. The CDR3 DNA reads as TGCAGTGCTCCAGACCCGACTAGCGGGACCTTAGATACGCAGTATTTT.

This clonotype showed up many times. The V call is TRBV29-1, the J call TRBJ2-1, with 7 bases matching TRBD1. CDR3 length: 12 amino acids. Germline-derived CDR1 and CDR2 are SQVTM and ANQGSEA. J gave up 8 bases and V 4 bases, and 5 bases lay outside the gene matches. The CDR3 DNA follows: TGCAGCGTTGTTACAGGGGTGGATGAGCAGTTCTTC. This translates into CSVVTGVDEQFF.

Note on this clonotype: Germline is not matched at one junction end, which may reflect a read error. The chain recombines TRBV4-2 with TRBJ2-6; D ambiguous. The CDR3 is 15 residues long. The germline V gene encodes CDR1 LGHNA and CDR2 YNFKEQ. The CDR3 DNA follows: TGTGCCAGCAGCCCCGAAAACTCTGGGGACAACGTCCTGACTTTC. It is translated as CASSPENSGDNVLTF.

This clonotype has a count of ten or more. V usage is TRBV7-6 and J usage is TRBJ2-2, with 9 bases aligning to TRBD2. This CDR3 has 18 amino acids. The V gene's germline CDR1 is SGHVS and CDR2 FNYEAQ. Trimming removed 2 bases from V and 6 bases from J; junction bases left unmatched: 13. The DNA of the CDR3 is TGTGCCAGCAGCTTAAGCGTCGGCGGGGGGGCGAGCTCCGGGGAGCTGTTTTTT. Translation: CASSLSVGGGASSGELFF.

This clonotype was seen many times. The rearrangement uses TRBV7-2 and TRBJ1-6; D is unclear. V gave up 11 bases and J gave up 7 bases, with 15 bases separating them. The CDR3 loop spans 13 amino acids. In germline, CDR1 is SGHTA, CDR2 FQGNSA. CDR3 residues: CACRWVGNSPLHF. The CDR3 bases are TGTGCCTGTCGGTGGGTAGGGAATTCACCCCTCCACTTT.

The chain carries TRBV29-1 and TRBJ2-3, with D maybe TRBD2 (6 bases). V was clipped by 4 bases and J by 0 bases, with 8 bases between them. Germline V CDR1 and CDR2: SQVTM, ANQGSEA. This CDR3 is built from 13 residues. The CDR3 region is CSVGAGSTDTQYF. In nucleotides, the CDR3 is TGCAGCGTTGGAGCGGGCAGCACAGATACGCAGTATTTT.

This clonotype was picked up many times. Written as DNA, the CDR3 is TGCAGCGTTGAAGGGCAGTCCTACGAGCAGTACTTC. Protein: CSVEGQSYEQYF. The chain couples TRBV29-1 to TRBJ2-7; no firm D call. V gave up 1 base and J gave up 1 base, with 5 bases separating them. The CDR3 is 12 amino acids. The germline V gene encodes CDR1 SQVTM and CDR2 ANQGSEA.

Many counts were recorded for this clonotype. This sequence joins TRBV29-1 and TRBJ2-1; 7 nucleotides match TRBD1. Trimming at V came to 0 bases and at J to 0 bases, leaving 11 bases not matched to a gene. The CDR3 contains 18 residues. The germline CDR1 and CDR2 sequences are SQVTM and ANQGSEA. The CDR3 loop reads CSVEDDDRAPSSYNEQFF. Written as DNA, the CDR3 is TGCAGCGTTGAAGATGATGACAGGGCCCCCAGCTCCTACAATGAGCAGTTCTTC.

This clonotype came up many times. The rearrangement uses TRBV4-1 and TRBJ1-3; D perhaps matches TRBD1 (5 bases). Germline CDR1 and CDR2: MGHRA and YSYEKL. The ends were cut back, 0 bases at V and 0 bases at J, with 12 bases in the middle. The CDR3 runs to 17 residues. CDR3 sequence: CASSQDYGTLSGNTIYF. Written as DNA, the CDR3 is TGCGCCAGCAGCCAAGATTACGGGACCCTCTCTGGAAACACCATATATTTT.

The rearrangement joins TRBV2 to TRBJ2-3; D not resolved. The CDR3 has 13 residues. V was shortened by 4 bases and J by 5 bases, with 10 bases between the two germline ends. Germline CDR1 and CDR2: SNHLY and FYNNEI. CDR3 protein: CASSVVGIDTQYF. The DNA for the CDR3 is TGTGCCAGCAGTGTTGTAGGGATAGATACGCAGTATTTT.

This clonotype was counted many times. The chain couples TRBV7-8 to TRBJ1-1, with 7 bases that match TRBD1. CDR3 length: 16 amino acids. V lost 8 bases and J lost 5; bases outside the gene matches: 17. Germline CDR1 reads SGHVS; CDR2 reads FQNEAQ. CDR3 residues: CASSQPRTGPRTEAFF. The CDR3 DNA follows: TGTGCCAGCTCACAACCCCGGACAGGCCCGCGTACTGAAGCTTTCTTT.

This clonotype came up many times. The CDR3 region has the DNA TGTGCCAGCAGCGGGGCCCTCAGTGGGCTAGCCCCGAACACAGATACGCAGTATTTT. Translated: CASSGALSGLAPNTDTQYF. The rearrangement links TRBV5-5 to TRBJ2-3; the D gene could be TRBD1 or TRBD2 (5 bases each). Germline V gives CDR1 SGHKS, CDR2 YYEKEE (reference sequence). Trimming removed 4 bases from V and 2 bases from J, with 26 bases in between. The CDR3 is made up of 19 amino acids.

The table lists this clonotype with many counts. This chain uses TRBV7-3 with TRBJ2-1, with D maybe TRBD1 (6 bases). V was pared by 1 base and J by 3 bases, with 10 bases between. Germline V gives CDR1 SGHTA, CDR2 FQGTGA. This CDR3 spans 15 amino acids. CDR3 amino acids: CASSLMGADYNEQFF. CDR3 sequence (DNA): TGTGCCAGCAGCTTAATGGGGGCCGACTACAATGAGCAGTTCTTC.

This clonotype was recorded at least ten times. CDR3 sequence (DNA): TGCGCCAGCAGCCTAAGTCGGGGGGGGGAAGCGGGCTCCTACGAGCAGTACTTC. Its translation: CASSLSRGGEAGSYEQYF. The chain carries TRBV5-1 and TRBJ2-7; 8 bases agree with TRBD2. Trimming at V came to 4 bases and at J to 0 bases, leaving 15 bases not matched to a gene. CDR1 and CDR2 from the germline V gene are SGHRS and YFSETQ. This CDR3 has 18 residues.

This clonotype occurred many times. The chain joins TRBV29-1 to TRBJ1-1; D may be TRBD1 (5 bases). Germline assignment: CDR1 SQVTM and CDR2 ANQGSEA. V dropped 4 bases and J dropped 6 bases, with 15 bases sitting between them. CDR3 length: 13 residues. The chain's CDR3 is CSVVHPQGAEAFF. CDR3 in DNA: TGCAGCGTTGTCCACCCCCAGGGCGCTGAAGCTTTCTTT.

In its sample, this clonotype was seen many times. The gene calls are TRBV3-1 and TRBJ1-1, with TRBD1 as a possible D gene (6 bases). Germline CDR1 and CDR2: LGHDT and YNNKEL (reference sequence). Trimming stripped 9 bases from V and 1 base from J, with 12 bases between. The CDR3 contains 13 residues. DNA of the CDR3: TGTGCCAGGATAAGGACAGAGAACACTGAAGCTTTCTTT. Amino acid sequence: CARIRTENTEAFF.

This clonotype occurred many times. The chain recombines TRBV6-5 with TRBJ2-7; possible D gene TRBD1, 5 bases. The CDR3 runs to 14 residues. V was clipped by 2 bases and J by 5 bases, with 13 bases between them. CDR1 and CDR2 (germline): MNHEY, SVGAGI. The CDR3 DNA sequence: TGTGCCAGCAGTTACGCACCAGGGCGGAACGAGCAGTACTTC. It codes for CASSYAPGRNEQYF.

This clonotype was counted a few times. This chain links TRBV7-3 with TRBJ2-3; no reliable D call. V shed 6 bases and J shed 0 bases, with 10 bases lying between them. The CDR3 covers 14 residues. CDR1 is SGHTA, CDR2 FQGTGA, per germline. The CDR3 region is CASRRAGSTDTQYF. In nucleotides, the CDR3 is TGTGCCAGCAGGAGAGCTGGGAGCACAGATACGCAGTATTTT. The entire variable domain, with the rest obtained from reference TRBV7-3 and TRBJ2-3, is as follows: GAGVSQTPSNKVTEKGKYVELRCDPISGHTALYWYRQSLGQGPEFLIYFQGTGAADDSGLPNDRFFAVRPEGSVSTLKIQRTERGDSAVYLCASRRAGSTDTQYFGPGTRLTVL.

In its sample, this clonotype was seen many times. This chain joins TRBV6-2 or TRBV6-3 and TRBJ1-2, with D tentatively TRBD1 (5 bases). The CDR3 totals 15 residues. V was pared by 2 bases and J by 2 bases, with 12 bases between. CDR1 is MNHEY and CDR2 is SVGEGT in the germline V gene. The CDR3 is CASSYRGRRNYGYTF. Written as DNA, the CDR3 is TGTGCCAGCAGTTACCGGGGCAGGCGGAACTATGGCTACACCTTC.

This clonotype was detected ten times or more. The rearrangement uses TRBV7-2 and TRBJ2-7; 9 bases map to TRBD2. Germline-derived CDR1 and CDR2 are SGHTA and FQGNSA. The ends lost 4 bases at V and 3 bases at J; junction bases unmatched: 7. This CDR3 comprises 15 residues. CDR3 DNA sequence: TGTGCCAGCAGCTCCCCCATAGCGGGGGTCTACGAGCAGTACTTC. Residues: CASSSPIAGVYEQYF.

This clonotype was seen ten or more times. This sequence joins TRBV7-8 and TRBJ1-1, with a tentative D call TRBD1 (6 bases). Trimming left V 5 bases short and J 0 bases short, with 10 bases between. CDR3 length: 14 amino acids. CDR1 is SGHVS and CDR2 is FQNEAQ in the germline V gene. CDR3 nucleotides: TGTGCCAGCAGCCCGGGACACCTGAACACTGAAGCTTTCTTT. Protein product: CASSPGHLNTEAFF.

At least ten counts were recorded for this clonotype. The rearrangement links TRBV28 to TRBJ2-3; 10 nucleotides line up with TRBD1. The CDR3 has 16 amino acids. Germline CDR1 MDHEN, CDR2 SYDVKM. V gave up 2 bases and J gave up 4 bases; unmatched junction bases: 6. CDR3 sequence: CASSLGDRGHADTQYF. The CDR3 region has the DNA TGTGCCAGCAGTTTAGGGGACAGGGGCCATGCAGATACGCAGTATTTT.

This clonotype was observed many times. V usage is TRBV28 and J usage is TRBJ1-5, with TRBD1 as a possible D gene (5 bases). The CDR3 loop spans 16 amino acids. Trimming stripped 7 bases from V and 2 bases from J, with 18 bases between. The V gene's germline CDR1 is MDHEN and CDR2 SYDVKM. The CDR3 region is CASTPPGGYGNQPQHF. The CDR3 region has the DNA TGTGCCAGCACCCCACCCGGGGGATATGGCAATCAGCCCCAGCATTTT.

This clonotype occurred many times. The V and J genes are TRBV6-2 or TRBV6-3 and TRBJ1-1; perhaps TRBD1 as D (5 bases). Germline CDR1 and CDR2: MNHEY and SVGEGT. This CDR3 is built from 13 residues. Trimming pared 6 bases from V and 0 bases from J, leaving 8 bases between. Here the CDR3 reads CASSQGMNTEAFF. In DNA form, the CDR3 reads TGTGCCAGCAGCCAGGGCATGAACACTGAAGCTTTCTTT.

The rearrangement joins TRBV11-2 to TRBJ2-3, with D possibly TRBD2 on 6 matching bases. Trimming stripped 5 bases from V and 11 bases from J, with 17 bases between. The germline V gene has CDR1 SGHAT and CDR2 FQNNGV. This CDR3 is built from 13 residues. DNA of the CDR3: TGTGCCAGCAGCCTCGGGACTTCCGGAGGGCAGTATTTT. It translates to CASSLGTSGGQYF.

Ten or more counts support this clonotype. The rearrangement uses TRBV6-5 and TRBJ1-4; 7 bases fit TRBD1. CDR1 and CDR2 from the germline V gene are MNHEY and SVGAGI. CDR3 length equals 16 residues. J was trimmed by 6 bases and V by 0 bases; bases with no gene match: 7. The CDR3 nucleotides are TGTGCCAGCAGTTACTCGGTCGCAGGGGGTTATGAAAAACTGTTTTTT. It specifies CASSYSVAGGYEKLFF.

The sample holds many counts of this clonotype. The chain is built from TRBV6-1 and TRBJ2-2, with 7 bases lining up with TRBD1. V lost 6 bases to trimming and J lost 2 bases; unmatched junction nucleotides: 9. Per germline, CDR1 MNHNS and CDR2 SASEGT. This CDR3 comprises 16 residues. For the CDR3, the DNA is TGTGCCAGCAGGGTGGGACAGACACGAAACACCGGGGAGCTGTTTTTT. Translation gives CASRVGQTRNTGELFF.

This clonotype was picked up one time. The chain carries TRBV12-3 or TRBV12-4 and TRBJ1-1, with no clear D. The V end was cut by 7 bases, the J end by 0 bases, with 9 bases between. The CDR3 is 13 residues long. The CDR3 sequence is CASTGQMNTEAFF. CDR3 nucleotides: TGTGCCAGCACCGGCCAGATGAACACTGAAGCTTTCTTT.